The T cell receptor (beta chain) described here comes from a study of a mutant IDH1 vaccine in newly diagnosed glioma. Background on the study: Eight vaccine injections were given to patients in weeks 1, 3, 5, 7, 11, 15, 19 and 23.

With 7 bases clipped from V and 3 bases from J, the junction kept 4 bases outside the gene matches. The CDR3 spans 13 residues. Looked up from germline, CDR1 is MNHEY and CDR2 is SVGAGI. The time point was: week 11, during vaccination. Every vaccination contained 300 ug of the mutant IDH1 20-mer peptide and was paired with topical imiquimod. Method: immunoSEQ multiplex PCR; TCRdb's copy keeps in-frame clones and lacks some. The sample records under 150,000 clones, approximately 87% being singletons. A remark on this clone: Its antigen is currently unknown.

The chain is built from TRBV6-5 and TRBJ1-2; TRBD1 matches 8 bases. The clonotype was recovered from a woman aged 45 to 65 with glioma. The sample in question was PBMCs, obtained from a glioma patient whose treatment included an IDH1 peptide vaccine. CDR3 DNA sequence: TGTGCCAGCACTTCAGGGGGCCACTATGGCTACACCTTC. It encodes CASTSGGHYGYTF.